This TCR beta chain was observed in a study of blood T cell repertoires in COVID-19. Study details: From T cells, B-cell-depleted T cells, or PBMCs came the material, which was cDNA or gDNA.

CDR3 length: 14 residues. With 3 bases clipped from V and 8 bases from J, the junction kept 8 bases outside the gene matches. CDR1 and CDR2 from the germline V gene are KGHDR and SFDVKD. The study recruited people aged about 18 to 89 years across under 25 US areas. Participants were placed into cohorts based on the clinical history they reported. Sequencing used immunoSEQ multiplex PCR; TCRdb keeps in-frame clones, though not all of them. The profile covers roughly 430,000 clones, with roughly 87% appearing a single time and around 2.1% taken by the ten largest. The chain recombines TRBV24-1 with TRBJ1-2; 7 nucleotides match TRBD1. Specimen: PBMCs or T cells enriched from blood (not recorded which). The clonotype was recovered from a woman between 35 and 50 years old with acute COVID-19. The CDR3 reads CATSDPTGIGGYTF. The CDR3 DNA follows: TGTGCCACCAGTGATCCGACAGGGATTGGCGGCTACACCTTC.